The sequence of this T cell receptor beta chain was determined in a study of blood T cells in healthy people across ages. Individuals who donated were healthy Caucasians from Russia aged 6 to 90. It was with a sample-barcoded 5' primer and a J-beta primer mix that a second PCR of roughly 6 to 11 cycles was run. TCRdb called the 5' RACE reads again in MiXCR, with one record for every CDR3 protein. The sample has 1.5 million to 2 million distinct CDR3 sequences; 28% are singletons. Worth noting for this clonotype: No antigen is known for it.

Trimming shortened V by 6 bases and J by 2 bases, and 10 bases separated the two germline ends. Germline V gene sequence: CDR1 KGHSH, CDR2 LQKENI. CDR3 length: 13 amino acids. Notes on the study in general: Among T cells, TCR beta diversity per million cells dropped roughly linearly as age rose.

The clonotype originates from a woman aged 25-40 years in good health. This rearrangement joins TRBV18 to TRBJ2-5, with no clear D. The sequencing sample was made of blood. CDR3 residues: CASSTAPQETQYF. The CDR3 DNA follows: TGTGCCAGCTCCACGGCCCCACAAGAGACCCAGTACTTC.